Shown below are 19 T cell receptor beta chains from a single sample sequenced in a study of T cells in localized non-small cell lung cancer. TCRdb keeps only in-frame clones here, not all; method: immunoSEQ multiplex PCR. Of about 26,000 clones in the sample, over 75% were seen once. The sequences come from peripheral blood, collected before any cancer treatment. Receptors were obtained from a man aged 40-75 years with stage III squamous cell lung carcinoma.

The chain combines TRBV6-5 with TRBJ1-3; TRBD1 is a possible D gene (5 bases). The V and J ends lost 10 bases and 0 bases respectively, with 16 bases between them. Germline loops: CDR1 MNHEY, CDR2 SVGAGI. This CDR3 has 15 amino acids. CDR3 bases: TGTGCCACCAGACGGGGGAAGCACTCTGGAAACACCATATATTTT. It encodes CATRRGKHSGNTIYF.

This chain connects TRBV11-2 to TRBJ2-5, with TRBD1 matching over 8 bases. CDR1 SGHAT and CDR2 FQNNGV come from the germline V gene. This CDR3 has 15 residues. V shed 3 bases and J 4 bases; nucleotides not matched to a gene: 7. CDR3 nucleotides: TGTGCCAGCAGCTTGGGCCAGGGGGCTTTAGAGACCCAGTACTTC. Protein product: CASSLGQGALETQYF.

The gene calls are TRBV5-6 and TRBJ1-2; the D gene is possibly TRBD1 (6 bases). There are 16 residues in the CDR3. The ends were cut back, 4 bases at V and 1 base at J, with 17 bases in the middle. CDR1 and CDR2 from the germline V gene are SGHDT and YYEEEE. As DNA, the CDR3 is TGTGCCAGCAGCGTCGGGACAATTTATCGTAACTATGGCTACACCTTC. This sequence encodes CASSVGTIYRNYGYTF. The full variable domain, in which reference TRBV5-6 and TRBJ1-2 provide the parts outside the CDR3, is DAGVTQSPTHLIKTRGQQVTLRCSPKSGHDTVSWYQQALGQGPQFIFQYYEEEERQRGNFPDRFSGHQFPNYSSELNVNALLLGDSALYLCASSVGTIYRNYGYTFGSGTRLTVV.

This chain joins TRBV7-7 and TRBJ2-1; possibly TRBD1 or TRBD2 for D (5 bases each). Trimming pared 2 bases from V and 3 bases from J, leaving 11 bases between. The CDR3 sequence is 15 residues long. CDR1 SSHAT and CDR2 FNYEAQ come from the germline V gene (reference sequence). The CDR3: CASSLSGDDYNEQFF. DNA for the CDR3: TGTGCCAGCAGCTTAAGTGGGGACGACTACAATGAGCAGTTCTTC.

This clone was counted only a few times. The V gene is TRBV7-9, the J gene TRBJ2-1; 14 nucleotides match TRBD2. This CDR3 is built from 15 residues. Losses at the gene ends were 5 bases for V and 7 bases for J; bases not matched to a gene: 4. Germline CDR1 and CDR2: SEHNR and FQNEAQ (reference sequence). In DNA, the CDR3 is TGTGCCAGCAGCGTGACTAGCGGGAGGGGGAATGAGCAGTTCTTC. This codes for CASSVTSGRGNEQFF.

The rearrangement joins TRBV2 to TRBJ1-6; a weak D match, TRBD1 (6 bases). The germline V gene encodes CDR1 SNHLY and CDR2 FYNNEI. Trimming removed 6 bases from V and 9 bases from J, with 18 bases in between. The CDR3 runs to 15 residues. CDR3 amino acids: CASSDQGIGVSPLHF. The CDR3 nucleotides read TGTGCCAGCAGCGACCAGGGGATAGGAGTTTCACCCCTCCACTTT. The complete variable domain, with remaining parts taken from reference TRBV2 and TRBJ1-6, reads EPEVTQTPSHQVTQMGQEVILRCVPISNHLYFYWYRQILGQKVEFLVSFYNNEISEKSEIFDDQFSVERPDGSNFTLKIRSTKLEDSAMYFCASSDQGIGVSPLHFGNGTRLTVT.

The J gene is TRBJ1-3, the V gene TRBV29-1; D is uncertain. This CDR3 has 12 amino acids. The V end was cut by 4 bases, the J end by 1 base, with 5 bases between. In germline, CDR1 is SQVTM, CDR2 ANQGSEA. Here the CDR3 DNA reads TGCAGCGTTGCTGTATCTGGAAACACCATATATTTT. It specifies CSVAVSGNTIYF.

V usage is TRBV7-2 and J usage is TRBJ2-1, with 7 bases aligning to TRBD2. The CDR3 runs to 16 residues. CDR1 SGHTA and CDR2 FQGNSA come from the germline V gene. J gave up 7 bases and V 0 bases, and 9 bases lay outside the gene matches. CDR3 sequence reads: CASSLAAAGFQNEQFF. The CDR3 bases are TGTGCCAGCAGCTTAGCAGCAGCGGGGTTTCAGAATGAGCAGTTCTTC. Looking up the rest from reference TRBV7-2 and TRBJ2-1 gives the full variable domain: GAGVSQSPSNKVTEKGKDVELRCDPISGHTALYWYRQSLGQGLEFLIYFQGNSAPDKSGLPSDRFSAERTGGSVSTLTIQRTQQEDSAVYLCASSLAAAGFQNEQFFGPGTRLTVL.

The CDR3 is CASRLIAGTASYNEQFF. CDR3 in DNA: TGTGCCAGCAGACTGATCGCCGGGACGGCCTCCTACAATGAGCAGTTCTTC. This chain links TRBV27 with TRBJ2-1, with D perhaps being TRBD1 or TRBD2 (5 bases each). Germline CDR1 reads MNHEY; CDR2 reads SMNVEV (reference sequence). This CDR3 has 17 amino acids. Trimming removed 6 bases from V and 0 bases from J, with 18 bases in between.

This chain connects TRBV5-4 to TRBJ2-3; D remains ambiguous. CDR1 is SGHNT and CDR2 is YYREEE in the germline V gene (reference sequence). Trimming left V 2 bases short and J 6 bases short, with 16 bases between. There are 15 residues in the CDR3. The DNA of the CDR3 is TGTGCCAGCAGCTTAGCCGAGATGGACGGGGATACGCAGTATTTT. It encodes CASSLAEMDGDTQYF.

The rearrangement uses TRBV6-1 and TRBJ2-1; D perhaps matches TRBD1 (5 bases). The CDR3 loop spans 15 amino acids. V was pared by 1 base and J by 2 bases, with 9 bases between. Germline V gene data show CDR1 as MNHNS and CDR2 as SASEGT. The CDR3 sequence: CASSEGGRAYNEQFF. CDR3 nucleotide sequence: TGTGCCAGCAGTGAAGGGGGCAGGGCCTACAATGAGCAGTTCTTC.

V and J are TRBV12-5 and TRBJ1-6; maybe TRBD1 (6 bases). The CDR3 contains 15 residues. V lost 1 base and J 13 bases, leaving 17 bases between the germline ends. Germline V gene data show CDR1 as LGHNT and CDR2 as FRNRAP. DNA for the CDR3: TGTGCTAGTGGTTTGGCCGTGGGGGCCCGTAGTCCCCTCCACTTT. Protein sequence: CASGLAVGARSPLHF.

This chain uses TRBV30 with TRBJ2-2, with unresolved D. The CDR3 runs 11 residues. The V end was cut by 2 bases, the J end by 3 bases, with 1 base between. Germline CDR1 GTSNPN, CDR2 SVGIG (reference sequence). In nucleotides, the CDR3 is TGTGCCTGGAGTTACACCGGGGAGCTGTTTTTT. This sequence encodes CAWSYTGELFF.

The V gene is TRBV29-1, the J gene TRBJ1-2; D is possibly TRBD1 (6 bases). The CDR3 has 14 amino acids. With 3 bases removed from V and 4 bases from J, the gap between germline ends came to 15 bases. In germline, CDR1 is SQVTM, CDR2 ANQGSEA. This CDR3 is CSVEAAGVTYGYTF. The CDR3 DNA reads TGCAGCGTTGAGGCGGCAGGGGTCACCTATGGCTACACCTTC.

V and J are TRBV30 and TRBJ2-3, with 10 positions matching TRBD2. Germline assignment: CDR1 GTSNPN and CDR2 SVGIG (reference sequence). The CDR3 runs to 16 residues. Trimming at V came to 1 base and at J to 10 bases, leaving 14 bases not matched to a gene. The CDR3 DNA sequence: TGTGCCTGGAGTGATGGGGCTAGCGGGGGCCGGGGGGCGCAGTATTTT. Its protein product is CAWSDGASGGRGAQYF.

The rearrangement uses TRBV25-1 and TRBJ1-2, with D possibly being TRBD1 (5 bases). The CDR3 is 14 amino acids. Trimming stripped 8 bases from V and 4 bases from J, with 17 bases between. The germline V gene has CDR1 MGHDK and CDR2 SYGVNS. CDR3: CASEGERNRYGYTF. CDR3 DNA: TGTGCCAGCGAAGGGGAACGGAACCGCTATGGCTACACCTTC.

This chain uses TRBV7-2 with TRBJ2-5; 7 nucleotides align to TRBD1. J was trimmed by 5 bases and V by 5 bases; bases with no gene match: 8. From germline, CDR1 is SGHTA and CDR2 FQGNSA. This CDR3 region has 14 residues. The CDR3 loop reads CASSPDRVEETQYF. In nucleotides, the CDR3 is TGTGCCAGCAGCCCCGACAGGGTTGAGGAGACCCAGTACTTC.

This clone was counted a few times. This rearrangement joins TRBV19 to TRBJ1-5, with 8 positions matching TRBD1. The V gene end was trimmed by 10 bases and the J gene end by 5 bases; junction bases not matched to a gene: 7. Looked up from germline, CDR1 is LNHDA and CDR2 is SQIVND (reference sequence). CDR3 length: 13 amino acids. The CDR3 DNA reads as TGTGCCACAGACAGGGGTTCCGATCAGCCCCAGCATTTT. Translated, it gives CATDRGSDQPQHF.

V gene TRBV5-1 combines with J gene TRBJ1-5; D remains unclear. The V gene lost 0 bases and the J gene lost 0 bases, with 13 bases spanning the gap. Germline V gene data show CDR1 as SGHRS and CDR2 as YFSETQ. This CDR3 has 17 amino acids. This CDR3 reads CASSLDPVQYSNQPQHF. For the CDR3, the DNA is TGCGCCAGCAGCTTGGATCCCGTACAGTATAGCAATCAGCCCCAGCATTTT.